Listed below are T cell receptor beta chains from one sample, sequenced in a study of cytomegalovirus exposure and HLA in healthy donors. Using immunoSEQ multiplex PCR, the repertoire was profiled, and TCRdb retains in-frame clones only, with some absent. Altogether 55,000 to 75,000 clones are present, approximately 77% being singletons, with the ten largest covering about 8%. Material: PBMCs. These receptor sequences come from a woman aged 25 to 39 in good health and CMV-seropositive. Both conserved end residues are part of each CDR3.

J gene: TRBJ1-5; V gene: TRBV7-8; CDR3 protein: CASSLSLEQYQPQHF
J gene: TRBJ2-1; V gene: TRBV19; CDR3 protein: CASSPLAGGESYNEQFF
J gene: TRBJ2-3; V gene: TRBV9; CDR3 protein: CASTIGPGLNTDTQYF
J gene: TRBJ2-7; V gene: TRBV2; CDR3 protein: CASSPIGTGYYEQYF
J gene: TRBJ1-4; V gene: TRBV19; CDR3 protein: CASSIRRFGEKLFF
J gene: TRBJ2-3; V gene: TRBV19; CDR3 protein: CASSIRGGDTQYF
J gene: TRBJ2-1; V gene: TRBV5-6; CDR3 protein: CASSSVGNEQFF
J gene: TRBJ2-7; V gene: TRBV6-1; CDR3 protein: CASSEAMERDEQYF
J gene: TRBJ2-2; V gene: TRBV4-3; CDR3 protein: CASSQVPGGFTGELFF
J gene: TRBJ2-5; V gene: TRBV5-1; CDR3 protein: CASSPGAGGRQETQYF
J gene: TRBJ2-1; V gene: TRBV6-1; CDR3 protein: CASRETSGRAIEQFF
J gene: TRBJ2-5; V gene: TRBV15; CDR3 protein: CATSSQALETQYF
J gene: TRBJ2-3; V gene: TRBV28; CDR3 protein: CASTLGLAGTDTQYF
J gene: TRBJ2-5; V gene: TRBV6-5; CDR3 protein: CASSYLLGGGQTQYF
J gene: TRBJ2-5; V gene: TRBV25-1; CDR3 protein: CASSEAGGRRETQYF
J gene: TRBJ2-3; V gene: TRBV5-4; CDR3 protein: CASSLDRGKTDTQYF
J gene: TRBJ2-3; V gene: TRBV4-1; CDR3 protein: CASRPPLAGPGDTQYF
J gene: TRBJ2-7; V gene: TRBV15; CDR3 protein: CATSALPGVYEQYF
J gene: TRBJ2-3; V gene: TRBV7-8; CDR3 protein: CASSSTQGGGTQYF
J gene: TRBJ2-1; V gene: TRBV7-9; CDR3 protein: CASSLVGTDNEQFF
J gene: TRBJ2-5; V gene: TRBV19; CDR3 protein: CASSIDSLEETQYF
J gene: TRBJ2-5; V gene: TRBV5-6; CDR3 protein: CASRHRRGLKETQYF
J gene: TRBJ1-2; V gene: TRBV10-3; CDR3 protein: CAITAQPQGNGYTF
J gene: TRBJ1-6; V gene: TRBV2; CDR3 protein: CASSERGQHNSPLHF
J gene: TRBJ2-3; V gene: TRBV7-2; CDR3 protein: CASNLVSGLAGSSITQYF
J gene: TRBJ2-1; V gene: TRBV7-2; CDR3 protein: CASSLGGLAGLAEQFF
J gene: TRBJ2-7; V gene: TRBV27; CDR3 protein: CASSSRGRPGEQYF
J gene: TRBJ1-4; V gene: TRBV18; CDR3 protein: CASSPGDIQGPNEKLFF
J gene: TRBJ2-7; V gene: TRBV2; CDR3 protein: CASSEYGTSVNEQYF
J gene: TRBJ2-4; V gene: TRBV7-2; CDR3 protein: CASSPGLAGRLAKNIQYF
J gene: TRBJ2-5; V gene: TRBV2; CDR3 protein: CASKATEVLETQYF
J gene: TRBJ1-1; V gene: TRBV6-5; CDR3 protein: CASSYSGRPEAFF
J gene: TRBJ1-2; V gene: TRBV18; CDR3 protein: CASSQDRSYGYTF
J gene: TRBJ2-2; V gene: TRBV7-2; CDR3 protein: CASSFLGWGRPGELFF
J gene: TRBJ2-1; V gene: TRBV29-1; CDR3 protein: CSVDTSGLYNEQFF
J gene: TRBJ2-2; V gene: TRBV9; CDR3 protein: CASSVGARGYRSGELFF
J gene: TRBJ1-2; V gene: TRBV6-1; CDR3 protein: CASSSRQGLGGYTF
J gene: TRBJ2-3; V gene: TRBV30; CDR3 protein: CAWSRGLAGETDTQYF
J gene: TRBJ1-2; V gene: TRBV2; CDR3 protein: CARTTTSTAFYGYTF
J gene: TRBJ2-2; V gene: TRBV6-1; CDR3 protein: CASSPPAGVHGELFF
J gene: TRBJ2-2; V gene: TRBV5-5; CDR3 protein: CASSFPSGINTGELFF
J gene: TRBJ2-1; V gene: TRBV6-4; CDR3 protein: CASSLFPGSGIISYNEQFF
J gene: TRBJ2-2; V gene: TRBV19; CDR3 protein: CASSALAGNTGELFF
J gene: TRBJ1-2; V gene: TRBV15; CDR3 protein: CATSRGGGHYGYTF
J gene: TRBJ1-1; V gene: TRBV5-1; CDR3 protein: CASSLTGGVGNTEAFF
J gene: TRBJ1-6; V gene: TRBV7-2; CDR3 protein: CASSERGQGANNSPLHF
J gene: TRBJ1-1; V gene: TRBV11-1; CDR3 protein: CASSLQGPEAFF